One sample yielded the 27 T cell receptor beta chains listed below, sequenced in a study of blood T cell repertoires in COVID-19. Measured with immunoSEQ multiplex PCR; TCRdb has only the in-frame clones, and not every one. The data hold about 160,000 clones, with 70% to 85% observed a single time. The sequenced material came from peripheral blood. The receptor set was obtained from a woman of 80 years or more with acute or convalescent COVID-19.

CDR3 nucleotide sequence: TGCAGTGCTAGTCCATTACTAGCGAACAATGAGCAGTTCTTC. Amino acid sequence: CSASPLLANNEQFF. This chain links TRBV20-1 with TRBJ2-1; 7 bases agree with TRBD2. From germline, CDR1 is DFQATT and CDR2 SNEGSKA (reference sequence). The trim removed 3 bases at V and 5 bases at J, leaving 7 bases unmatched. This CDR3 has 14 residues.

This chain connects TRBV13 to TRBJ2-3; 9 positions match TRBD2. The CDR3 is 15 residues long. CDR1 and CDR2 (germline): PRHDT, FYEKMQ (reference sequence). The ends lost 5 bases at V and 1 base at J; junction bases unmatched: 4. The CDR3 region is CASSLRLAGTDTQYF. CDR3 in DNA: TGTGCCAGCAGCCTCCGACTAGCGGGCACAGATACGCAGTATTTT.

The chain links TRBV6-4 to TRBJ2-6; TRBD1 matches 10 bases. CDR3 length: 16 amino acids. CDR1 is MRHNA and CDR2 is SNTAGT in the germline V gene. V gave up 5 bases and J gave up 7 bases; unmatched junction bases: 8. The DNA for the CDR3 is TGTGCCAGCAGTCGGGACTGGACAGGGGGAGCCAACGTCCTGACTTTC. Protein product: CASSRDWTGGANVLTF.

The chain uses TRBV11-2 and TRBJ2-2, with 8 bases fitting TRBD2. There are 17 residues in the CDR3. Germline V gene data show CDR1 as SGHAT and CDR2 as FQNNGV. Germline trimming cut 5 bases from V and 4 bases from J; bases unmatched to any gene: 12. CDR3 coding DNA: TGTGCCAGCAGCCCGACCGAGAGCGGGAGCCGCACCGGGGAGCTGTTTTTT. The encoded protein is CASSPTESGSRTGELFF.

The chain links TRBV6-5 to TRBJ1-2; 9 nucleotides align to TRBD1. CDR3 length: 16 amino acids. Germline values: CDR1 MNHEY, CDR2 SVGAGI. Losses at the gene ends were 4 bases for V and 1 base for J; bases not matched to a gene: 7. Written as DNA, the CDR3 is TGTGCCAGCAGTTTGGGACAGGGAGTCCGTAACTATGGCTACACCTTC. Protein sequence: CASSLGQGVRNYGYTF.

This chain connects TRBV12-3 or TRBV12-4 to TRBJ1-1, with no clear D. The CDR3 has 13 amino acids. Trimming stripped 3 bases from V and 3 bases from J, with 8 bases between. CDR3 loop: CASSFRSDTEAFF. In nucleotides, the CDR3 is TGTGCCAGCAGTTTTCGGAGTGACACTGAAGCTTTCTTT.

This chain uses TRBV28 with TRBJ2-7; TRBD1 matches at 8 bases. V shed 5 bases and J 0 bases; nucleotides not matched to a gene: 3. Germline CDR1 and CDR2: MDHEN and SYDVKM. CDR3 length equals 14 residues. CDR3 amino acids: CASSDGTGSYEQYF. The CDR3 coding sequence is TGTGCCAGCAGTGACGGGACAGGCTCCTACGAGCAGTACTTC.

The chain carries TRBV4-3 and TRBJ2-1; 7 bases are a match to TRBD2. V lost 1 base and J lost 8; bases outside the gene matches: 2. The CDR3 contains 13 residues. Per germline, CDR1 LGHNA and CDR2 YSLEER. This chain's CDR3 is CASSQATSDEQFF. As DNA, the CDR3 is TGCGCCAGCAGCCAAGCAACTAGCGATGAGCAGTTCTTC.

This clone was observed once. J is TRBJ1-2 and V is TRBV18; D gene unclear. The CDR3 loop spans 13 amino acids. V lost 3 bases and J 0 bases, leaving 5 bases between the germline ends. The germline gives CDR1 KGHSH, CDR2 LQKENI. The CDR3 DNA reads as TGTGCCAGCTCACCTCAATCTAACTATGGCTACACCTTC. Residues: CASSPQSNYGYTF.

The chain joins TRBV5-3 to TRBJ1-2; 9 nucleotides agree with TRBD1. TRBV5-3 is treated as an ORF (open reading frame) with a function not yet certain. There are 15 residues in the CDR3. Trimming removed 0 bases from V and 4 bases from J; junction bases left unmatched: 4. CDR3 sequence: CARSLGRDRAYGYTF. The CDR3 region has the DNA TGTGCCAGAAGCTTGGGGCGGGACAGGGCCTATGGCTACACCTTC.

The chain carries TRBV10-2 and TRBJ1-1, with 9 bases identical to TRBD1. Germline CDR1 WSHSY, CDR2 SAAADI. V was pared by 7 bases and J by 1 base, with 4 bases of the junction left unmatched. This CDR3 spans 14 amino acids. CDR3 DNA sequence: TGCGCCAGCAAAGGGGACAGGGAGAACACTGAAGCTTTCTTT. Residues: CASKGDRENTEAFF.

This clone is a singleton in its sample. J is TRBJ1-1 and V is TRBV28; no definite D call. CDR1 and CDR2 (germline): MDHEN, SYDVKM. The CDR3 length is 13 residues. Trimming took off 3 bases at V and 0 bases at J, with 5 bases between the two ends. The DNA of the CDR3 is TGTGCCAGCAGTTTTTCAGTGAACACTGAAGCTTTCTTT. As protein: CASSFSVNTEAFF.

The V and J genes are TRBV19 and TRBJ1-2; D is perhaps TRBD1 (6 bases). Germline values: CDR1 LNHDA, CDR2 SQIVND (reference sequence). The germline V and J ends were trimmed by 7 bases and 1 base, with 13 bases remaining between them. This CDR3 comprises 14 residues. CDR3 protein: CASKKQGDNYGYTF. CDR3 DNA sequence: TGTGCCAGTAAGAAACAGGGAGATAACTATGGCTACACCTTC.

The CDR3 sequence: CASSPPGLAYHNEQFF. The CDR3 nucleotides are TGTGCCAGCAGCCCTCCGGGACTAGCGTACCACAATGAGCAGTTCTTC. This chain links TRBV7-9 with TRBJ2-1; 10 nucleotides agree with TRBD2. V was clipped by 5 bases and J by 5 bases; unmatched bases: 9. The CDR3 runs 16 residues. Per germline, CDR1 SEHNR and CDR2 FQNEAQ (reference sequence).

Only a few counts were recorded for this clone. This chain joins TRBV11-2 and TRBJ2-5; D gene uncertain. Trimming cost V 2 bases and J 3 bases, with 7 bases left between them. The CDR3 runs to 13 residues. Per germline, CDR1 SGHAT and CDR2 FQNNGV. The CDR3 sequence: CASSLNSKETQYF. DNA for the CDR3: TGTGCCAGCAGCTTAAACTCTAAAGAGACCCAGTACTTC. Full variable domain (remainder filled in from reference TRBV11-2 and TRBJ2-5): EAGVAQSPRYKIIEKRQSVAFWCNPISGHATLYWYQQILGQGPKLLIQFQNNGVVDDSQLPKDRFSAERLKGVDSTLKIQPAKLEDSAVYLCASSLNSKETQYFGPGTRLLVL.

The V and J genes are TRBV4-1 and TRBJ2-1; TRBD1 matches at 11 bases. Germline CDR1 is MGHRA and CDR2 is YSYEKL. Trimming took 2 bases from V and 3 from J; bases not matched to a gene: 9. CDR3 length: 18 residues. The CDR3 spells CASSQTPLGQGGYNEQFF. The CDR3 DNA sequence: TGCGCCAGCAGCCAAACCCCCCTGGGACAGGGGGGCTACAATGAGCAGTTCTTC.

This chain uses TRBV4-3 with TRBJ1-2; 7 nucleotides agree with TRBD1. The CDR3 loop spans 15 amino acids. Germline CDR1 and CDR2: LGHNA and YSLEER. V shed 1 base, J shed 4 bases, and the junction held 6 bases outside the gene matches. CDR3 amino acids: CASSQVYGQVYGYTF. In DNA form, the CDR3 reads TGCGCCAGCAGCCAAGTTTACGGACAGGTCTATGGCTACACCTTC.

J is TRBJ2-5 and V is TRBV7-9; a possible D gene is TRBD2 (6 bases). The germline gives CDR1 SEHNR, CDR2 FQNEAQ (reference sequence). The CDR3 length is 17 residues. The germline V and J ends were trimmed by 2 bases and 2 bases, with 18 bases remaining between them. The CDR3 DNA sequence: TGTGCCAGCAGCTTACTTTCGGTGGCTAGCGTTCAAGAGACCCAGTACTTC. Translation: CASSLLSVASVQETQYF.

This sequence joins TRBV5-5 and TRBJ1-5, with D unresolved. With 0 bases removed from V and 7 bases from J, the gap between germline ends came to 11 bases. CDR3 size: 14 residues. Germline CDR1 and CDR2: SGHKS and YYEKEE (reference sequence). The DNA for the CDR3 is TGTGCCAGCAGCTTGGGGGCGGGCGGACAGCCCCAGCATTTT. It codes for CASSLGAGGQPQHF.

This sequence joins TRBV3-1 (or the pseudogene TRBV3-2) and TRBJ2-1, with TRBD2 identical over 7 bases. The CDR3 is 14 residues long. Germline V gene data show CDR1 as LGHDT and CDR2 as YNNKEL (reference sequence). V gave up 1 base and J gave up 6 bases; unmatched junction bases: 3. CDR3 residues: CASSQGLAGNEQFF. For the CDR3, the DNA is TGTGCCAGCAGCCAAGGACTAGCAGGCAATGAGCAGTTCTTC.

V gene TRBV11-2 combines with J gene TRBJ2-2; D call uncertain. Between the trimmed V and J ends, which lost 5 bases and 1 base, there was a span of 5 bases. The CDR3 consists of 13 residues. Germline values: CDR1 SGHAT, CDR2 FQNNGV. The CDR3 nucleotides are TGTGCCAGCAGCCCATTGAACACCGGGGAGCTGTTTTTT. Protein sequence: CASSPLNTGELFF.

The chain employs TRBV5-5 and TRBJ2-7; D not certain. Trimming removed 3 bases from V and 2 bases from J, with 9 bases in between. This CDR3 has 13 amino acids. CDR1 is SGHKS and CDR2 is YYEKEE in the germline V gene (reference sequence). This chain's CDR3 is CASSSVITYEQYF. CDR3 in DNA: TGTGCCAGCAGCTCGGTGATTACCTACGAGCAGTACTTC. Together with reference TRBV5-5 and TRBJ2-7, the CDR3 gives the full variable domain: DAGVTQSPTHLIKTRGQQVTLRCSPISGHKSVSWYQQVLGQGPQFIFQYYEKEERGRGNFPDRFSARQFPNYSSELNVNALLLGDSALYLCASSSVITYEQYFGPGTRLTVT.

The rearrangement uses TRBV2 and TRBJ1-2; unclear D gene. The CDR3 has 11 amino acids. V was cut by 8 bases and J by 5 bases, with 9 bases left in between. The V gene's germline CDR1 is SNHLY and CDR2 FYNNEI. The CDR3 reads CASLTDYGYTF. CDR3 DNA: TGTGCCAGCCTGACTGATTATGGCTACACCTTC.

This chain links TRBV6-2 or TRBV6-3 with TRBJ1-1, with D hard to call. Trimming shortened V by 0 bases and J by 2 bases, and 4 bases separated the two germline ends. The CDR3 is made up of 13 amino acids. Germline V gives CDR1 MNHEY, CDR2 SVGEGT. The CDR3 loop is CASSYSRNTEAFF. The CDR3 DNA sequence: TGTGCCAGCAGTTACTCGAGAAACACTGAAGCTTTCTTT.

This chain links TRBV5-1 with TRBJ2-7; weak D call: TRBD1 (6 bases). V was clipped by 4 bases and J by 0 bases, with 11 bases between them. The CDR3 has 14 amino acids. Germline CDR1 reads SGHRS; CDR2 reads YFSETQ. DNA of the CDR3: TGCGCCAGCAGCCAACAGGGATCCTCCTACGAGCAGTACTTC. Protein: CASSQQGSSYEQYF.

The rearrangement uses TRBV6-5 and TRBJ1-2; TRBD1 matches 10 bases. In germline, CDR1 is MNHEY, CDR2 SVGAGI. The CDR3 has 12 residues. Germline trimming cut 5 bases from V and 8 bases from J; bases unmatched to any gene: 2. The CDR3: CASSLTGGGYTF. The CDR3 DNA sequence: TGTGCCAGCAGTCTGACAGGGGGCGGCTACACCTTC.

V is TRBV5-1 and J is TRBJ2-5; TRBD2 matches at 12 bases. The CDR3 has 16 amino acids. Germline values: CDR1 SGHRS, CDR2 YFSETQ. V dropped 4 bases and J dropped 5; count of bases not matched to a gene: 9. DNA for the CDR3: TGCGCCAGCAGCCTTGGCGCTAGCGGGAGGGGGGAGACCCAGTACTTC. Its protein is CASSLGASGRGETQYF. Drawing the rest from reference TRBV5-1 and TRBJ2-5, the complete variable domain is KAGVTQTPRYLIKTRGQQVTLSCSPISGHRSVSWYQQTPGQGLQFLFEYFSETQRNKGNFPGRFSGRQFSNSRSEMNVSTLELGDSALYLCASSLGASGRGETQYFGPGTRLLVL.